The entry that follows covers one TCR beta chain sequence. What this receptor recognizes is not known. Per-nucleotide qualities are absent, and no much larger clonotype sits a single base away. The record originates from a study of cytomegalovirus exposure and HLA in healthy donors (dated by TCRdb to 2017 to 2019). About the investigation overall: According to an earlier analysis of around 600 of the donors, about 170 million T cells yielded 117 million unique TCR beta sequences and approximately 300 Gb of sequence data. About 280 gigabases of sequencing data and tens of millions of unique TCR sequences were included in an early release covering roughly 700 HLA-typed donors. Of the 300 to 450 genotyped donors, over 70% fell in the genetic ancestry cluster associated with self-reported Caucasian donors. The study was designed to test whether signatures of past pathogen exposure could be identified by cataloging public T cell receptors. The study profiled the T cell repertoires of about 640 subjects by immunosequencing and related them to cytomegalovirus serostatus. Besides the first cohort of about 730 subjects, a separate validation cohort made up of 120 different subjects was used. To predict cytomegalovirus infection status, the study combined high-throughput TCR immunosequencing, statistical association of individual TCRs with disease status, and machine learning. A later analysis re-examined previously published TCR beta repertoires from more than 650 donors and added high-resolution HLA genotyping to investigate patterns of TCR occurrence. The later analysis used no new phenotypic data to find candidate immune exposures, relying instead on TCR beta sequences and their occurrence across donors. An earlier analysis of more than 450 of the donors used high-throughput TCR beta sequencing to judge whether each TCR beta V gene segment behaved as functional or pseudogenic. Donor age, sex, ethnicity and CMV serostatus were compiled together with the repertoire data. A later genetic analysis used genome-wide SNP genotypes for about 65% of the roughly 670 donors, treating that subset as a discovery cohort. All discovery cohort repertoires had been generated on a single sequencing platform. HLA typing included class I and class II loci at four-digit resolution. The number of typed donors differed by locus: roughly 629-630 for A, B, C, DRB1 and DQB1; 522 for DQA1; 606 for DPA1; and some 450 for DPB1. Five DR-DQ haplotypes were treated as single units for association and clustering because of strong linkage in the cohort. Among a few hundred genotyped donors of the cohort, an average of roughly 240,000 unique TCR beta nucleotide sequences were sequenced per donor, roughly 20% of them non-productive.

V is pruned by 4 bases and J by 4 bases, leaving 6 bases of the junction without a gene match. Including the terminal cysteine and phenylalanine, the CDR3 comprises 15 residues. Only the CDR3 DNA stays, 45 bases, in frame from base 1. CDR1 SGHTS and CDR2 YDEGEE are derived from the germline V gene. The cohort comprised 670 or so healthy bone marrow donors. At the time of sampling, all cohort members were nominally healthy, though unrecorded immune exposures were likely present. The donor tested CMV seronegative, placing the donor among the 300 to 400 seronegative members of the cohort. A peripheral blood sample was collected from each donor, and TCR beta sequencing was performed on peripheral blood mononuclear cells. Genomic DNA was extracted from the blood cell samples with the Qiagen DNeasy Blood Extraction Kit. General findings and caveats noted by the study authors: Most CMV-associated TCR beta chains appeared to be HLA-restricted in a later analysis, and the HLA associations seemed to be driven largely by CMV exposure. A group of highly shared sequence variants was considered likely to be a technical artifact of the sequencing pipeline. A few of the identified cytomegalovirus-associated TCR beta chains were confirmed in vitro to be specific for cytomegalovirus antigens. The only immune exposure information available for the cohort was CMV serostatus. The earlier analysis of fewer than 750 of the donors excluded 15 to 20 rarely observed V segments, including chromosome 9 orphons, because counts were too low. In a later analysis, TCR association rates were found to vary across HLA loci, with the most associated TCRs seen for DRB1 alleles and the fewest for HLA-C alleles. In a later genetic analysis, fewer N-insertions in productive TCRs were reported among donors in an Asian-associated ancestry cluster than the roughly 700-donor mean. According to the authors, the approach could potentially be generalized to other disease states and immunological phenotypes. A further reported finding was that TCR beta sequences accurately predicted the HLA-A and HLA-B alleles for most subjects in the first cohort. In this cohort, only TCR beta chains were sequenced, and detectable features were limited by the absence of alpha or paired-chain data. In a later analysis, HLA-associated TCR beta chains were found to be more clonally expanded and to have lower generation probabilities than equally common non-associated chains. Because the 87-base-pair reads could not distinguish some IMGT-functional V segments, including TRBV6-2 and TRBV6-3, those segments were excluded. Linkage disequilibrium might explain the correlated functional status among segregating V segments, but an unknown experimental factor could not be ruled out. HLA typing was unavailable for some donors at each locus, so association tests used only the typed subset. While some public TCRs were present in many individuals, most TCR sequences turned up only very rarely across donors. A later genetic analysis associated a missense DCLRE1C variant with V-gene and J-gene trimming of TCR beta chains, and an independent cohort replicated the association. Assigning TCR associations to individual alleles was difficult when HLA alleles, especially DR and DQ, strongly co-occurred. In the study, 164 TCR beta chains were listed as associated with cytomegalovirus. Several of the top co-occurrence clusters appeared to be linked to parvovirus B19, influenza, CMV and Epstein-Barr virus, according to a later analysis. At a false discovery rate of 0.05, a later analysis linked fewer than 20,000 TCR beta sequences to specific HLA alleles. Roughly uniform sequencing depth across donors was assumed in presence/absence analyses, although this assumption may not hold. The classifier was reported to diagnose cytomegalovirus status with high specificity and sensitivity in both the original and validation cohorts. In an earlier analysis of fewer than 750 of the donors, most TCR beta V segments were observed in productive rearrangements about 87% or about 30% of the time, broadly matching IMGT annotations.

Library creation used the immunoSEQ multiplex PCR assay. For the multiplex PCR, a mixture combining 60 forward primers for TCR Vbeta segments and 13 reverse primers for TCR Jbeta segments was used. The CDR3 region of rearranged TCR beta genes was amplified from genomic DNA with a multiplex PCR assay. The Illumina HiSeq System was used to sequence the amplified TCR beta libraries as 87-base-pair reads. Concerning the study's data processing: A later analysis tallied roughly 80 million unique TCR beta chains across the 666 repertoires, and some 10 million of those chains were shared by two or more donors. To remove PCR and sequencing errors, raw reads were error-corrected and collapsed into unique sequences using a nearest-neighbor algorithm that merged closely related sequences. CDR3 sequences were aligned to IMGT reference sequences to assign V, D and J gene segments. For a sequence to be retained, a match of at least six nucleotides was required to both a V gene segment and a J gene segment. A rearrangement was called productive if the CDR3 had no stop codons and remained in frame with V and J, and every other rearrangement was called non-productive. CDR3 was defined according to IMGT convention as the region running from the second conserved V-encoded cysteine to the conserved J-encoded phenylalanine. In an earlier analysis of roughly 580 of the donors, sequences lacking an unambiguous match to a single V gene segment were excluded. An earlier analysis of 550 to 650 of the donors classified V segments as functional when productive rearrangements were above 56.7% and as segregating when the standard deviation between donors was above 5%. A statistical classification framework was built for diagnosing cytomegalovirus status from the catalog of TCR beta chain sequences. In a later analysis, V and J genes were assigned by comparing TCR nucleotide sequences against IMGT/GENE-DB human TR gene sequences. The TCRdist pipeline was used in a later analysis to assign CDR3 sequences and most-parsimonious VDJ recombination scenarios. In a later analysis, every TCR beta chain was defined by the combination of its CDR3 amino acid sequence and its V-gene family, and reads without a unique V-gene family were dropped. A later analysis removed several hundred highly shared, low-generation-probability nucleotide sequences to deal with suspected cross-contamination and a sequencing artifact. For each public chain, a later analysis derived a clonal expansion index from normalized ranks of inferred template counts within each repertoire. A later analysis computed generation probabilities with a VDJ recombination model fitted to out-of-frame rearrangements, and checked the results against IGoR. Hypergeometric tests were used in a later analysis to score TCR-TCR, TCR-HLA and TCR-CMV co-occurrence, with a repertoire-size bias correction applied to the TCR pairs. A later analysis estimated false discovery rates by permuting HLA or CMV assignments 20 times. In a later analysis, co-occurring TCRs were grouped using DBSCAN, with TCRdist sequence similarity added in when clustering inside HLA-allele-positive subsets. Co-occurrence clustering excluded repertoires with fewer than 30,000 or more than 120,000 public chains, plus five with anomalous nucleotide sharing. TCRdb provides this immuneACCESS table in a form limited to in-frame rearrangements. Some clones are lacking; in checked studies, under half of them reflect an unresolved V gene, and why the rest are absent is not known. V and J calls and clone size are given by that table; D and trimming were obtained from the DNA. Here the sample has around 200,000 clones; around 85% occur a single time. Of the sample, around 1.7% falls within the top ten clones.

This sequence originates from a man in his forties or fifties in good health and CMV-seronegative. Material: PBMCs. The chain employs TRBV5-8 and TRBJ1-5, with 9 bases matching TRBD1. The DNA reads as follows: TGTGCCAGCAGCCCCACCGGGACAGGGAATCAGCCCCAGCATTTT. This sequence encodes CASSPTGTGNQPQHF.